This T cell receptor beta chain was identified in a study of cytomegalovirus exposure and HLA in healthy donors. CDR1 is MNHEY, CDR2 SMNVEV, per germline (reference sequence). V dropped 3 bases and J dropped 0 bases, with 11 bases sitting between them. The CDR3 covers 15 residues. PCR employed 60 Vbeta and 13 Jbeta primers. Repertoires were generated with immunoSEQ multiplex PCR, while TCRdb's copy carries only in-frame clones and drops some. This table holds approximately 150,000 clones, roughly four fifths found once. Sequenced material: PBMCs. This clonotype was obtained from a middle-aged man in good health and CMV-seropositive. The gene calls are TRBV27 and TRBJ1-1; the D gene is possibly TRBD1 (6 bases). The CDR3 DNA follows: TGTGCCAGCAGTTTCCGAGACAGGTTGAACACTGAAGCTTTCTTT. It yields the protein CASSFRDRLNTEAFF.